This record concerns one T cell receptor (beta chain) sequence. The table came from immunoSEQ multiplex PCR; TCRdb's copy has only in-frame clones and leaves some out. The data show approximately 100,000 clones, roughly 90% seen once. Regarding time point: baseline pretreatment blood. Treatment: 15 Gy SBRT to primary tumor, nephrectomy 4 weeks later. The data belong to a study of radiation and T cells in renal cell carcinoma. The TCR comes from a middle-aged man with renal cell carcinoma. The sample here was blood, taken from a patient whose treatment included radiotherapy and nephrectomy.

The CDR3 DNA reads as TGTGCCAGCAGTACCGGAATCAGCAATCAGCCCCAGCATTTT. It encodes CASSTGISNQPQHF. The chain couples TRBV27 to TRBJ1-5; unclear D gene. CDR3 length: 14 residues. Per the germline V gene, CDR1 is MNHEY and CDR2 is SMNVEV (reference sequence). V dropped 5 bases and J dropped 1 base, with 9 bases sitting between them.